These 26 T cell receptor beta chains were all obtained from the same sample, sequenced in a study of Graves' ophthalmopathy and Graves' hyperthyroidism (dated by TCRdb to between 2018 and 2020). The data were produced on an Illumina HiSeq 2000. For repertoire sequencing, TCR beta CDR3 regions were amplified from RNA transcripts. A first-round RT-PCR used HTBI primers with the Qiagen OneStep RT-PCR kit, followed by a second-round multiplex PCR, size selection and purification. TCRdb cleaned the public reads at Q25 with fastp, built clones with MiXCR and kept in-frame beta chains. Here each entry gathers all rows of one CDR3 protein and keeps the most common genes and DNA. Within this sample are 350,000 to 450,000 distinct CDR3 sequences, with approximately 21% of them counted one time only. The top ten clones comprise roughly 3% of the sample. Sample: peripheral blood. The receptor set was obtained from a woman aged 18-29 years with stable Graves' hyperthyroidism. Donor details come from another sample of the same person, matched by shared clones.

This clonotype was counted ten times or more. V and J are TRBV19 and TRBJ1-5; no clear D gene. The CDR3 has 14 residues. From germline, CDR1 is LNHDA and CDR2 SQIVND (reference sequence). Trimming took 3 bases from V and 3 from J, leaving 9 bases between them. The chain's CDR3 is CASSIGQLNQPQHF. The CDR3 nucleotides read TGTGCCAGTAGTATCGGTCAGCTCAATCAGCCCCAGCATTTT.

This clonotype has ten or more counts. V usage is TRBV28 and J usage is TRBJ2-2; 7 bases agree with TRBD1. The CDR3 runs to 14 residues. Trimming at V came to 6 bases and at J to 4 bases, leaving 5 bases not matched to a gene. Germline V CDR1 and CDR2: MDHEN, SYDVKM. The CDR3 sequence is CASRPGQSTGELFF. CDR3 in DNA: TGTGCCAGCAGACCGGGACAGTCCACCGGGGAGCTGTTTTTT.

In regard to this clonotype: A much larger clone sits a single nucleotide away, making a read error possible. This sequence joins TRBV27 and TRBJ1-1, with 7 bases lining up with TRBD1. The CDR3 runs 16 residues. Germline lookup yields CDR1 MNHEY and CDR2 SMNVEV (reference sequence). The V gene end was trimmed by 4 bases and the J gene end by 7 bases; junction bases not matched to a gene: 15. The chain's CDR3 is CASSSYKQGRVREAFF. Written as DNA, the CDR3 is TGTGCCAGCAGTTCTTACAAACAGGGGAGGGTCCGTGAAGCTTTCTTT.

This clonotype showed up just a few times. The V call is TRBV20-1, the J call TRBJ1-3; D is undetermined. Germline assignment: CDR1 DFQATT and CDR2 SNEGSKA (reference sequence). Between the trimmed V and J ends, which lost 0 bases and 2 bases, there was a span of 14 bases. CDR3 length: 16 residues. CDR3 amino acids: CSARDGGGHAGNTIYF. CDR3 sequence (DNA): TGCAGTGCTAGAGATGGTGGAGGGCATGCTGGAAACACCATATATTTT.

As concerns this clonotype: The junction and the germline gene differ at one end; a read error may be behind it. The chain joins TRBV25-1 to TRBJ1-1; maybe TRBD1 (6 bases). CDR3 length equals 15 residues. Germline CDR1 is MGHDK and CDR2 is SYGVNS. The CDR3 coding sequence is TGTGCCAGCGGCCAAGTCGGGAGGGGGAACACCGAAGCTTTCTTT. It codes for CASGQVGRGNTEAFF.

This clonotype appeared a few times. The CDR3 protein is CASSEWQGPYYGYTF. CDR3 bases: TGTGCCAGCAGTGAGTGGCAGGGGCCCTACTATGGCTACACCTTC. The chain couples TRBV6-1 to TRBJ1-2, with a possible D match to TRBD1 (6 bases). Trimming took 3 bases from V and 3 from J, leaving 14 bases between them. The CDR3 totals 15 residues. Germline V gene sequence: CDR1 MNHNS, CDR2 SASEGT.

This clonotype was recorded many times. The chain combines TRBV20-1 with TRBJ2-5, with 7 bases that match TRBD2. Germline V gene data show CDR1 as DFQATT and CDR2 as SNEGSKA (reference sequence). This CDR3 is built from 15 residues. The V and J ends lost 0 bases and 2 bases, in that order; junction bases with no gene match: 6. For the CDR3, the DNA is TGCAGTGCTAGAGATTTGACGGGGGGACAAGAGACCCAGTACTTC. Protein product: CSARDLTGGQETQYF.

V and J are TRBV18 and TRBJ2-7; D is uncertain. Germline V lookup: CDR1 KGHSH, CDR2 LQKENI. The CDR3 totals 12 residues. V lost 0 bases, J lost 7 bases, and 7 bases lay in between. The CDR3 region has the DNA TGTGCCAGCTCACCACCGTGGCGGGAGCAGTACTTC. Protein: CASSPPWREQYF.

This clonotype was picked up many times. The chain couples TRBV7-9 to TRBJ1-2; D is undetermined. The CDR3 loop spans 13 amino acids. The V and J ends lost 4 bases and 5 bases respectively, with 11 bases between them. Germline assignment: CDR1 SEHNR and CDR2 FQNEAQ (reference sequence). The CDR3 region has the DNA TGTGCCAGCAGCTCAGCCGGAGCTTATGGCTACACCTTC. It is translated as CASSSAGAYGYTF.

The sample holds a few counts of this clonotype. The chain joins TRBV11-1 to TRBJ2-2; 8 nucleotides align to TRBD1. This CDR3 comprises 16 residues. Germline V gene lookup returns CDR1 SGHAT and CDR2 FQDESV (reference sequence). V lost 5 bases, J lost 4 bases, and 9 bases stayed unmatched. The CDR3 sequence is CASSTRDRTPTGELFF. The DNA for the CDR3 is TGTGCCAGCAGCACCCGGGACAGGACCCCCACCGGGGAGCTGTTTTTT.

This clonotype was observed many times. This chain uses TRBV13 with TRBJ2-5; D might be TRBD1 (6 bases). Germline V gene sequence: CDR1 PRHDT, CDR2 FYEKMQ (reference sequence). V lost 4 bases and J lost 4, with 19 bases in between. The CDR3 contains 16 residues. The chain's CDR3 is CASSSNPGHSGETQYF. Written as DNA, the CDR3 is TGTGCCAGCAGCTCCAATCCGGGACACTCGGGAGAGACCCAGTACTTC.

The J gene is TRBJ2-5, the V gene TRBV12-3 or TRBV12-4; 9 bases line up with TRBD2. The trim removed 0 bases at V and 5 bases at J, leaving 7 bases unmatched. The CDR3 loop spans 16 amino acids. CDR3 protein: CASSLALAGGPETQYF. The CDR3 DNA is TGTGCCAGCAGTTTAGCCCTGGCGGGGGGGCCGGAGACCCAGTACTTC.

The V call is TRBV2, the J call TRBJ2-7, with D maybe TRBD2 (6 bases). The CDR3 is 14 amino acids. Trimming stripped 3 bases from V and 2 bases from J, with 11 bases between. Germline-derived CDR1 and CDR2 are SNHLY and FYNNEI. The CDR3 nucleotides read TGTGCCAGCAGTGACTTGCTAGCGACCTACGAGCAGTACTTC. Translated, it gives CASSDLLATYEQYF.

This clonotype has only a few counts. The chain recombines TRBV4-1 with TRBJ2-3; D gene unclear. The CDR3 is 12 amino acids. Trimming left V 3 bases short and J 6 bases short, with 7 bases between. Germline CDR1 is MGHRA and CDR2 is YSYEKL. CDR3 region: CASSQVRDTQYF. For the CDR3, the DNA is TGCGCCAGCAGCCAGGTCCGTGATACGCAGTATTTT.

This clonotype was counted many times. The gene calls are TRBV19 and TRBJ1-5, with TRBD1 matching over 7 bases. There are 12 residues in the CDR3. Germline loops: CDR1 LNHDA, CDR2 SQIVND (reference sequence). J was trimmed by 3 bases and V by 8 bases; bases with no gene match: 1. This CDR3 is CASGQDNQPQHF. As DNA, the CDR3 is TGTGCCAGTGGACAGGACAATCAGCCCCAGCATTTT.

The chain has TRBV2 and TRBJ1-5; D might be TRBD1 (5 bases). The V end lost 4 bases, the J end lost 6 bases, and 13 bases lay between the germline ends. There are 14 residues in the CDR3. The V gene's germline CDR1 is SNHLY and CDR2 FYNNEI. The chain's CDR3 is CASSGQFHGQPQHF. The CDR3 DNA is TGTGCCAGCAGTGGACAGTTTCACGGTCAGCCCCAGCATTTT.

This clonotype occurred many times. The J gene is TRBJ1-2, the V gene TRBV7-2; 8 nucleotides agree with TRBD1. Germline-derived CDR1 and CDR2 are SGHTA and FQGNSA. V gave up 1 base and J gave up 4 bases; unmatched junction bases: 8. The CDR3 extends over 16 amino acids. CDR3 coding DNA: TGTGCCAGCAGCTTAGGCCCTCAGGGGGCAAGCTATGGCTACACCTTC. Protein: CASSLGPQGASYGYTF.

The CDR3 region is CASSLVSGAGELFF. The CDR3, as DNA: TGTGCCAGCAGTTTGGTTAGCGGGGCCGGGGAGCTGTTTTTT. The chain uses TRBV12-3 or TRBV12-4 and TRBJ2-2, with TRBD2 identical over 8 bases. The CDR3 is 14 residues long. V lost 3 bases, J lost 6 bases, and 3 bases stayed unmatched.

There are a few counts of this clonotype. The J gene is TRBJ1-1, the V gene TRBV7-2; weak D call: TRBD1 (5 bases). This CDR3 contains 13 residues. V lost 4 bases and J 11 bases, leaving 17 bases between the germline ends. Germline loops: CDR1 SGHTA, CDR2 FQGNSA. DNA for the CDR3: TGTGCCAGCAGCTCCTCCGGGACTTCCACGGCTTTCTTT. Protein sequence: CASSSSGTSTAFF.

There are many counts of this clonotype. V is TRBV30 and J is TRBJ2-6; 9 bases match TRBD1. There are 16 residues in the CDR3. CDR1 GTSNPN and CDR2 SVGIG come from the germline V gene (reference sequence). V lost 2 bases and J lost 1; bases outside the gene matches: 3. The CDR3 loop is CAWSPGTGSGANVLTF. The CDR3 DNA sequence: TGTGCCTGGAGTCCCGGGACAGGGTCTGGGGCCAACGTCCTGACTTTC.

This clonotype was counted at least ten times. V gene TRBV2 combines with J gene TRBJ1-1, with D hard to call. Germline-derived CDR1 and CDR2 are SNHLY and FYNNEI. This CDR3 is built from 15 residues. Trimming stripped 3 bases from V and 5 bases from J, with 16 bases between. CDR3 sequence (DNA): TGTGCCAGCAGTGAGACCGTGCCGGGGAGGACTGAAGCTTTCTTT. It is translated as CASSETVPGRTEAFF.

This clonotype has at least ten counts. The chain uses TRBV19 and TRBJ2-2; D unclear. The germline V gene encodes CDR1 LNHDA and CDR2 SQIVND (reference sequence). Trimming took 6 bases from V and 4 from J, leaving 9 bases between them. The CDR3 has 13 residues. The CDR3 bases are TGTGCCAGTAGGCCTCCGTTCACCGGGGAGCTGTTTTTT. It is translated as CASRPPFTGELFF.

This sequence joins TRBV19 and TRBJ1-2; no definite D call. This CDR3 contains 13 residues. Per the germline V gene, CDR1 is LNHDA and CDR2 is SQIVND (reference sequence). The V end lost 5 bases, the J end lost 4 bases, and 11 bases lay between the germline ends. The CDR3 nucleotides read TGTGCCAGTAGTGGACCTAATGGCTATGGCTACACCTTC. This translates into CASSGPNGYGYTF.

In its sample, this clonotype was seen many times. This rearrangement joins TRBV4-1 to TRBJ1-6, with D maybe TRBD1 (5 bases). The CDR3 runs 16 residues. Germline V gives CDR1 MGHRA, CDR2 YSYEKL. V was cut by 1 base and J by 6 bases, with 13 bases left in between. In nucleotides, the CDR3 is TGCGCCAGCAGCCAAGTAGCAGGGATAGGTAATTCACCCCTCCACTTT. This encodes CASSQVAGIGNSPLHF.

Ten or more counts support this clonotype. The V and J genes are TRBV18 and TRBJ1-4, with 7 bases fitting TRBD1. Trimming removed 5 bases from V and 8 bases from J; junction bases left unmatched: 11. The CDR3 covers 15 residues. CDR1 is KGHSH, CDR2 LQKENI, per germline. CDR3 residues: CASSSTDRVGEKLFF. The CDR3 DNA sequence: TGTGCCAGCTCATCTACCGACAGGGTTGGCGAAAAACTGTTTTTT.

V and J are TRBV12-3 or TRBV12-4 and TRBJ1-2, with a weak D call TRBD1 (5 bases). V was shortened by 7 bases and J by 10 bases, with 19 bases between the two germline ends. The CDR3 runs 13 residues. The CDR3 DNA reads TGTGCCAGCACCTCCTGGGTGGGGCTGACCTACACCTTC. Protein: CASTSWVGLTYTF.